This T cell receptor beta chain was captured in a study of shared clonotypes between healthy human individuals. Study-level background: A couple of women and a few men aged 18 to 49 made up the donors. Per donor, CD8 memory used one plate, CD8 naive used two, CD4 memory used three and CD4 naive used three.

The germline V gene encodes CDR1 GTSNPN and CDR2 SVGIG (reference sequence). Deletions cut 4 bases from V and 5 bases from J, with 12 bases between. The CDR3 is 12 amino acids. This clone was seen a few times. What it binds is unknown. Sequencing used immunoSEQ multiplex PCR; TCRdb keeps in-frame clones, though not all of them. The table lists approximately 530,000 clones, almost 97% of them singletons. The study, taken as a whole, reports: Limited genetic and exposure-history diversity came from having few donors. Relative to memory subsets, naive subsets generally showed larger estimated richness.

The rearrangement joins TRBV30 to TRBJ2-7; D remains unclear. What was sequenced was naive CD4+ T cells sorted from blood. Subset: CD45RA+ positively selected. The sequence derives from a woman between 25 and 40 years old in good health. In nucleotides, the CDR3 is TGTGCCTGGAAAGGTGGTAGCCACGAGCAGTACTTC. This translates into CAWKGGSHEQYF.